This entry features one T cell receptor (beta chain) sequence. These data originate in a study of blood T cell repertoires in COVID-19. Original handling: Reference gene primer amplification gave nucleated cell count estimates. TCRdb's copy holds only in-frame clones and misses some; the assay was immunoSEQ multiplex PCR. V, J and clone size were drawn from that table, and D and trimming were deduced from the DNA. The table shows some 250,000 clones, with approximately 86% occurring only once. This receptor was identified in a woman younger than 45 who had recovered from COVID-19. Sequencing used peripheral blood.

CDR3 sequence: CASRPTTGVGELFF. CDR3 sequence (DNA): TGTGCCAGCAGGCCTACGACAGGGGTCGGGGAGCTGTTTTTT. The rearrangement uses TRBV14 and TRBJ2-2, with 8 bases identical to TRBD1. After removal of 6 bases from V and 7 bases from J, the junction contained 7 bases not matched to a gene. This CDR3 is built from 14 residues. Germline CDR1 and CDR2: SGHDN and FVKESK.